This record concerns one T cell receptor beta chain sequence. Its matching antigen is unknown. 13 Jbeta primers and 60 Vbeta primers were used for the PCR. Here immunoSEQ multiplex PCR was the method, and the copy in TCRdb shows in-frame clones only, minus some. This sample has 82,000 or so clones, with roughly 80% found just once. Germline trimming cut 5 bases from V and 7 bases from J; bases unmatched to any gene: 11. Germline V gene data show CDR1 as SGHTA and CDR2 as FQGNSA. The length of the CDR3 is 15 residues. This specimen belongs to a study of cytomegalovirus exposure and HLA in healthy donors. The study, taken as a whole, reports: As a later analysis revealed, the rate of TCR association differed by HLA locus, with DRB1 most and HLA-C fewest.

This clonotype was obtained from a woman aged 50 to 65 in good health and CMV-seropositive. This sequence joins TRBV7-2 and TRBJ1-2; 9 bases are a match to TRBD1. The sample taken for sequencing was PBMCs. The CDR3 is CASSPHLTGGAGYTF. The CDR3, as DNA: TGTGCCAGCAGCCCTCACTTAACAGGGGGCGCTGGCTACACCTTC.